Listed here are 28 T cell receptor beta chains from one sample, sequenced in a study of T cell changes during pregnancy in multiple sclerosis. Sequencing used immunoSEQ multiplex PCR; TCRdb keeps in-frame clones, though not all of them. The sample contains about 67,000 clones, 90% of which appear only once. This material consisted of peripheral blood, taken in the third trimester of pregnancy. These receptors originate from a female donor with multiple sclerosis, enrolled in a pregnancy study.

As for this clone: A junction end diverges from the germline sequence, so it may reflect a read error. This chain connects TRBV5-8 to TRBJ2-7, with 7 bases identical to TRBD1. This CDR3 is built from 12 residues. Germline V lookup: CDR1 SGHTS, CDR2 YDEGEE. CDR3 in DNA: TGTGCCAGCAGCTTGGCCGGTGGGACAGTAAGGTTC. Translated: CASSLAGGTVRF.

The V and J genes are TRBV7-3 and TRBJ2-7; 8 positions agree with TRBD1. This CDR3 is built from 13 residues. Germline V lookup: CDR1 SGHTA, CDR2 FQGTGA. Losses at the gene ends were 3 bases for V and 4 bases for J; bases not matched to a gene: 2. CDR3 region: CASSLGQEYEQYF. The DNA of the CDR3 is TGTGCCAGCAGCTTGGGACAGGAGTACGAGCAGTACTTC. Variable domain in full (rest from reference TRBV7-3 and TRBJ2-7): GAGVSQTPSNKVTEKGKYVELRCDPISGHTALYWYRQSLGQGPEFLIYFQGTGAADDSGLPNDRFFAVRPEGSVSTLKIQRTERGDSAVYLCASSLGQEYEQYFGPGTRLTVT.

This chain connects TRBV5-7 to TRBJ1-2; 9 nucleotides align to TRBD1. TRBV5-7 falls under the ORF class, with uncertain function. J was trimmed by 8 bases and V by 3 bases; bases with no gene match: 5. The CDR3 spans 13 residues. CDR3 residues: CASSSQGADGYTF. The CDR3 bases are TGTGCCAGCAGCTCACAGGGGGCAGACGGCTACACCTTC.

This sequence joins TRBV18 and TRBJ2-2; 8 bases are a match to TRBD1. Per the germline V gene, CDR1 is KGHSH and CDR2 is LQKENI. After removal of 0 bases from V and 2 bases from J, the junction contained 2 bases not matched to a gene. This CDR3 has 16 residues. The CDR3 DNA follows: TGTGCCAGCTCACCACCGGGACAGGTTAACACCGGGGAGCTGTTTTTT. The encoded protein is CASSPPGQVNTGELFF.

The chain joins TRBV29-1 to TRBJ2-2; D gene unclear. The CDR3 extends over 15 amino acids. Germline CDR1 SQVTM, CDR2 ANQGSEA. Trimming took 1 base from V and 2 from J, leaving 11 bases between them. CDR3 sequence reads: CSVEGMTSNTGELFF. The CDR3 coding sequence is TGCAGCGTTGAAGGTATGACTTCCAACACCGGGGAGCTGTTTTTT.

The chain joins TRBV7-9 to TRBJ2-7; 11 bases line up with TRBD2. Germline V gene data show CDR1 as SEHNR and CDR2 as FQNEAQ (reference sequence). Losses at the gene ends were 5 bases for V and 3 bases for J; bases not matched to a gene: 6. The CDR3 loop spans 15 amino acids. CDR3 protein: CASSLGTSGYYEQYF. The CDR3 DNA reads as TGTGCCAGCAGCCTGGGGACTAGCGGTTACTACGAGCAGTACTTC.

In this sample, this clone turned up once. The chain uses TRBV6-5 and TRBJ2-7; 8 nucleotides agree with TRBD1. The germline gives CDR1 MNHEY, CDR2 SVGAGI. The V and J ends lost 6 bases and 2 bases, in that order; junction bases with no gene match: 9. The length of the CDR3 is 15 residues. The CDR3 DNA reads TGTGCCAGCAGACCCGGGACAGGACTCACCTACGAGCAGTACTTC. Its translation is CASRPGTGLTYEQYF.

V is TRBV7-3 and J is TRBJ2-3; 7 bases agree with TRBD2. The trim removed 4 bases at V and 6 bases at J, leaving 7 bases unmatched. Germline V gene sequence: CDR1 SGHTA, CDR2 FQGTGA. The CDR3 has 14 residues. The CDR3 region has the DNA TGTGCCAGCAGCTCCCTGGGAGGGCACGATACGCAGTATTTT. Protein: CASSSLGGHDTQYF.

The V and J genes are TRBV28 and TRBJ1-1; 7 bases are shared with TRBD1. The CDR3 sequence is 15 residues long. The germline CDR1 and CDR2 sequences are MDHEN and SYDVKM. The V segment lost 2 bases and the J segment 1 base; nucleotides outside the gene matches: 4. CDR3 in amino acids: CASSLTGDGNTEAFF. CDR3 DNA: TGTGCCAGCAGTTTAACAGGGGACGGGAACACTGAAGCTTTCTTT.

The chain links TRBV5-1 to TRBJ2-1; TRBD1 matches 8 bases. The CDR3 runs to 14 residues. V shed 4 bases and J 4 bases; nucleotides not matched to a gene: 4. CDR1 SGHRS and CDR2 YFSETQ come from the germline V gene. CDR3 loop: CASSPGQEYNEQFF. The CDR3 nucleotides are TGCGCCAGCAGCCCGGGACAGGAATACAATGAGCAGTTCTTC. Full variable domain (rest looked up from reference TRBV5-1 and TRBJ2-1): KAGVTQTPRYLIKTRGQQVTLSCSPISGHRSVSWYQQTPGQGLQFLFEYFSETQRNKGNFPGRFSGRQFSNSRSEMNVSTLELGDSALYLCASSPGQEYNEQFFGPGTRLTVL.

The chain carries TRBV16 and TRBJ2-5; 11 positions match TRBD2. V shed 3 bases and J 5 bases; nucleotides not matched to a gene: 8. This CDR3 is built from 16 residues. Germline assignment: CDR1 KGHSY and CDR2 FQNENV. In DNA, the CDR3 is TGTGCCAGCAGCCAGCTTAGCGGGAGGGCCCAGGAGACCCAGTACTTC. Amino acids: CASSQLSGRAQETQYF. Variable domain in full (rest from reference TRBV16 and TRBJ2-5): GEEVAQTPKHLVRGEGQKAKLYCAPIKGHSYVFWYQQVLKNEFKFLISFQNENVFDETGMPKERFSAKCLPNSPCSLEIQATKLEDSAVYFCASSQLSGRAQETQYFGPGTRLLVL.

The CDR3 DNA reads as TGTGCCAGCAGCCCAAGTACCGGGACAGGCCTCCTCGCCGGGGAGCTGTTTTTT. Translating gives CASSPSTGTGLLAGELFF. The chain links TRBV7-9 to TRBJ2-2; 8 bases match TRBD1. V trimming: 5 bases; J trimming: 6 bases; junction bases outside the gene matches: 17. The CDR3 is 18 amino acids. CDR1 and CDR2 from the germline V gene are SEHNR and FQNEAQ (reference sequence). The entire variable domain, with the rest obtained from reference TRBV7-9 and TRBJ2-2, is as follows: DTGVSQNPRHKITKRGQNVTFRCDPISEHNRLYWYRQTLGQGPEFLTYFQNEAQLEKSRLLSDRFSAERPKGSFSTLEIQRTEQGDSAMYLCASSPSTGTGLLAGELFFGEGSRLTVL.

The chain links TRBV7-9 to TRBJ2-5; D is possibly TRBD1 (5 bases). V lost 0 bases to trimming and J lost 4 bases, with 15 bases between them. The V gene's germline CDR1 is SEHNR and CDR2 FQNEAQ (reference sequence). The length of the CDR3 is 16 residues. Written as DNA, the CDR3 is TGTGCCAGCAGCTTAGCACAGGTTAATTATCGAGAGACCCAGTACTTC. Translated, it gives CASSLAQVNYRETQYF.

The CDR3 loop reads CASSYSTGGDTQYF. The CDR3 coding sequence is TGTGCCAGCAGTTACTCGACAGGGGGAGATACGCAGTATTTT. The chain carries TRBV6-5 and TRBJ2-3, with TRBD1 matching over 9 bases. V gave up 0 bases and J gave up 5 bases; unmatched junction bases: 0. The length of the CDR3 is 14 residues. Per germline, CDR1 MNHEY and CDR2 SVGAGI.

The chain is built from TRBV5-5 and TRBJ2-2; no clear D. This CDR3 has 14 amino acids. Per the germline V gene, CDR1 is SGHKS and CDR2 is YYEKEE (reference sequence). Trimming left V 0 bases short and J 6 bases short, with 9 bases between. The CDR3 DNA reads as TGTGCCAGCAGCTTGGAGCTAGAGTCCGGGGAGCTGTTTTTT. As protein: CASSLELESGELFF.

This clone was recorded once. This sequence joins TRBV7-7 and TRBJ2-7, with 7 bases lining up with TRBD2. Germline CDR1 reads SSHAT; CDR2 reads FNYEAQ (reference sequence). The CDR3 spans 15 residues. Germline trimming cut 3 bases from V and 1 base from J; bases unmatched to any gene: 6. CDR3 in DNA: TGTGCCAGCAGCTTGGGGACCGGGGGGTCCTACGAGCAGTACTTC. Translated: CASSLGTGGSYEQYF.

This chain uses TRBV7-2 with TRBJ2-3, with 10 bases aligning to TRBD2. V dropped 5 bases and J dropped 0; count of bases not matched to a gene: 8. Germline lookup yields CDR1 SGHTA and CDR2 FQGNSA. CDR3 length: 17 amino acids. This CDR3 is CASSRAGGPGSTDTQYF. The CDR3 DNA sequence: TGTGCCAGCAGCCGAGCGGGAGGGCCGGGGAGCACAGATACGCAGTATTTT.

This clone was detected only once. The chain is built from TRBV6-1 and TRBJ2-1; D possibly corresponds to TRBD1 (6 bases). This CDR3 is 16 amino acids long. Trimming removed 2 bases at V and 12 bases at J, with 23 bases between. In germline, CDR1 is MNHNS, CDR2 SASEGT. The CDR3 here is CASSEIDRYLTMGQFF. CDR3 DNA sequence: TGTGCCAGCAGTGAAATTGACAGGTATCTAACAATGGGGCAGTTCTTC.

Details on this clone: A read error may produce the germline difference seen at one junction end. The chain carries TRBV29-1 and TRBJ2-5; unclear D gene. In germline, CDR1 is SQVTM, CDR2 ANQGSEA. The CDR3 has 14 amino acids. CDR3 nucleotides: TGCAGCGCTATAACGGCCAGCAGACAAGGGACCCAGTACTTC. Its protein is CSAITASRQGTQYF.

This chain joins TRBV4-2 and TRBJ2-7, with 8 positions matching TRBD1. Germline lookup yields CDR1 LGHNA and CDR2 YNFKEQ. This CDR3 is built from 16 residues. V was pared by 1 base and J by 0 bases, with 5 bases of the junction left unmatched. CDR3 DNA: TGTGCCAGCAGCCAAGCGACCGGGACAGGCTCCTACGAGCAGTACTTC. Translation: CASSQATGTGSYEQYF.

The chain links TRBV6-5 to TRBJ2-7; 9 nucleotides align to TRBD1. The ends lost 5 bases at V and 4 bases at J; junction bases unmatched: 6. The V gene's germline CDR1 is MNHEY and CDR2 SVGAGI. The CDR3 has 14 amino acids. The CDR3 nucleotides read TGTGCCAGCAGTCCCGGACAGGGGATTTACGAGCAGTACTTC. Amino acid sequence: CASSPGQGIYEQYF.

The genes are TRBV5-1 and TRBJ2-5; D might be TRBD1 (7 bases). There are 15 residues in the CDR3. Germline values: CDR1 SGHRS, CDR2 YFSETQ. Trimming stripped 0 bases from V and 7 bases from J, with 16 bases between. This CDR3 reads CASSLEDSQGGTQYF. The CDR3, as DNA: TGCGCCAGCAGCTTGGAGGACAGCCAGGGGGGGACCCAGTACTTC. The full variable domain, completed using reference TRBV5-1 and TRBJ2-5, is KAGVTQTPRYLIKTRGQQVTLSCSPISGHRSVSWYQQTPGQGLQFLFEYFSETQRNKGNFPGRFSGRQFSNSRSEMNVSTLELGDSALYLCASSLEDSQGGTQYFGPGTRLLVL.

The chain is built from TRBV6-6 and TRBJ2-7, with D tentatively TRBD1 (6 bases). V lost 4 bases and J lost 0, with 7 bases in between. The CDR3 sequence is 13 residues long. Germline-derived CDR1 and CDR2 are MNHNY and SVGAGI (reference sequence). The chain's CDR3 is CASSSTGSYEQYF. CDR3 nucleotides: TGTGCCAGCAGTTCGACAGGCTCCTACGAGCAGTACTTC.

This clone was counted between two and nine times. The chain has TRBV9 and TRBJ1-1, with D perhaps TRBD1 (6 bases). CDR1 is SGDLS, CDR2 YYNGEE, per germline. This CDR3 region has 13 residues. V was clipped by 3 bases and J by 3 bases, with 9 bases between them. CDR3 sequence: CASSATGHTEAFF. As DNA, the CDR3 is TGTGCCAGCAGCGCAACAGGGCACACTGAAGCTTTCTTT.

The chain uses TRBV5-4 and TRBJ2-1; perhaps TRBD1 as D (6 bases). V lost 0 bases, J lost 0 bases, and 13 bases lay in between. The V gene's germline CDR1 is SGHNT and CDR2 YYREEE (reference sequence). This CDR3 region has 17 residues. In DNA, the CDR3 is TGTGCCAGCAGCTTGGCGGCCGGGACATTCTCCTACAATGAGCAGTTCTTC. Translating gives CASSLAAGTFSYNEQFF.

This sequence joins TRBV21-1 and TRBJ2-1; no check of the table's D call, TRBD2, against the DNA was made. TRBV21-1 is noted as a pseudogene. The length of the CDR3 is 17 residues. The CDR3 here is CASSEPLAGNSYNEQFF. CDR3 nucleotides: TGTGCCAGCAGCGAACCACTAGCGGGTAACTCCTACAATGAGCAGTTCTTC.

V usage is TRBV4-3 and J usage is TRBJ2-7; the match to TRBD1 covers 7 bases. CDR3 size: 14 residues. CDR1 and CDR2 from the germline V gene are LGHNA and YSLEER. V lost 5 bases to trimming and J lost 6 bases; unmatched junction nucleotides: 10. This CDR3 reads CASSYNTGAGEQYF. Here the CDR3 DNA reads TGCGCCAGCAGCTATAACACAGGGGCCGGCGAGCAGTACTTC.

There are a few counts of this clone. V and J are TRBV5-4 and TRBJ1-2; the D is unclear. The V end lost 1 base, the J end lost 7 bases, and 17 bases lay between the germline ends. CDR3 length equals 15 residues. Germline CDR1 SGHNT, CDR2 YYREEE (reference sequence). Here the CDR3 DNA reads TGTGCCAGCAGCTTGTTTGGAGGGCCGGCGGGTGGCTACACCTTC. This codes for CASSLFGGPAGGYTF.